These 25 T cell receptor beta chains came from one sample sequenced in a study of technical replicates of blood from several donors. The data were produced by immunoSEQ multiplex PCR, yet TCRdb's version contains in-frame clones alone and is incomplete. The sample lists fewer than 95,000 clones; 94% were seen once. Sequencing was done on a sample of T cells isolated from PBMCs. These receptors originate from a human donor in good health.

The chain employs TRBV27 and TRBJ1-1; tentative D call: TRBD1 (6 bases). Germline assignment: CDR1 MNHEY and CDR2 SMNVEV (reference sequence). Trimming pared 5 bases from V and 6 bases from J, leaving 19 bases between. This CDR3 contains 15 residues. For the CDR3, the DNA is TGTGCCAGCAGTCCCCAGCGGGGGCCCGTTCCTGAAGCTTTCTTT. This codes for CASSPQRGPVPEAFF.

The V and J genes are TRBV30 and TRBJ1-3; tentative D call: TRBD1 (5 bases). The V end was cut by 4 bases, the J end by 2 bases, with 9 bases between. Germline assignment: CDR1 GTSNPN and CDR2 SVGIG (reference sequence). The CDR3 extends over 13 amino acids. The DNA of the CDR3 is TGTGCCTGGAAAACGACAGCTGGAAACACCATATATTTT. Protein product: CAWKTTAGNTIYF.

V and J are TRBV4-1 and TRBJ2-3, with a tentative D call TRBD2 (6 bases). V lost 3 bases and J lost 4, with 11 bases in between. This CDR3 comprises 14 residues. Germline values: CDR1 MGHRA, CDR2 YSYEKL. CDR3: CASSQAGTSDTQYF. The CDR3 DNA reads TGCGCCAGCAGCCAGGCCGGGACTTCAGATACGCAGTATTTT.

The genes are TRBV4-2 and TRBJ2-2; 13 positions agree with TRBD2. Per the germline V gene, CDR1 is LGHNA and CDR2 is YNFKEQ. Trimming took 1 base from V and 2 from J; bases not matched to a gene: 7. The length of the CDR3 is 19 residues. This CDR3 is CASSQASGLAGLNTGELFF. The DNA for the CDR3 is TGTGCCAGCAGCCAAGCGTCGGGACTAGCGGGGTTAAACACCGGGGAGCTGTTTTTT.

The chain joins TRBV10-3 to TRBJ1-1; D is unresolved. Germline CDR1 reads ENHRY; CDR2 reads SYGVKD. V was shortened by 6 bases and J by 5 bases, with 10 bases between the two germline ends. This CDR3 region has 12 residues. The CDR3 DNA reads TGTGCCATCAGCGAGCCGGGTACTGAAGCTTTCTTT. Amino acid sequence: CAISEPGTEAFF.

This sequence joins TRBV12-5 and TRBJ2-7; 7 positions match TRBD2. Germline loops: CDR1 LGHNT, CDR2 FRNRAP. V lost 5 bases and J lost 1; bases outside the gene matches: 5. This CDR3 has 14 residues. This chain's CDR3 is CASGSGTVSYEQYF. CDR3 DNA sequence: TGTGCTAGTGGTAGCGGGACCGTTTCCTACGAGCAGTACTTC. Full variable domain (remainder filled in from reference TRBV12-5 and TRBJ2-7): DARVTQTPRHKVTEMGQEVTMRCQPILGHNTVFWYRQTMMQGLELLAYFRNRAPLDDSGMPKDRFSAEMPDATLATLKIQPSEPRDSAVYFCASGSGTVSYEQYFGPGTRLTVT.

The genes are TRBV5-1 and TRBJ1-2; 9 bases align to TRBD1. CDR1 is SGHRS and CDR2 is YFSETQ in the germline V gene. The V segment lost 7 bases and the J segment 6 bases; nucleotides outside the gene matches: 10. The CDR3 spans 14 residues. Written as DNA, the CDR3 is TGCGCCAGCTACCGGGACAGGGAAATTGATGGCTACACCTTC. Translation: CASYRDREIDGYTF.

The genes are TRBV6-5 and TRBJ2-5; no clear D. CDR3 length equals 15 residues. V lost 2 bases and J 1 base, leaving 11 bases between the germline ends. Germline CDR1 is MNHEY and CDR2 is SVGAGI. For the CDR3, the DNA is TGTGCCAGCAGTTACGGCTTCAGAGGCCAAGAGACCCAGTACTTC. Residues: CASSYGFRGQETQYF.

The chain recombines TRBV25-1 with TRBJ2-5; 8 bases are a match to TRBD2. The V gene's germline CDR1 is MGHDK and CDR2 SYGVNS. V lost 6 bases and J lost 2; bases outside the gene matches: 14. This CDR3 comprises 17 residues. This CDR3 reads CASRPPGGGTVQETQYF. The CDR3 DNA follows: TGTGCCAGCAGACCTCCCGGCGGGGGGACCGTTCAAGAGACCCAGTACTTC.

The chain links TRBV29-1 to TRBJ1-1; D is unresolved. The V gene's germline CDR1 is SQVTM and CDR2 ANQGSEA. The CDR3 length is 15 residues. Trimming stripped 4 bases from V and 0 bases from J, with 15 bases between. In DNA form, the CDR3 reads TGCAGCGTTGGCAGCGGTTGGGCTATGAACACTGAAGCTTTCTTT. This translates into CSVGSGWAMNTEAFF.

The chain employs TRBV28 and TRBJ1-2; 10 nucleotides align to TRBD1. Germline V gives CDR1 MDHEN, CDR2 SYDVKM. The CDR3 covers 16 residues. Losses at the gene ends were 6 bases for V and 4 bases for J; bases not matched to a gene: 11. As DNA, the CDR3 is TGTGCCAGCAGATACCCGGGACAGGGGACTCCCTATGGCTACACCTTC. This codes for CASRYPGQGTPYGYTF.

The V and J genes are TRBV6-5 and TRBJ1-5; 9 bases fit TRBD1. V dropped 6 bases and J dropped 7; count of bases not matched to a gene: 10. Germline loops: CDR1 MNHEY, CDR2 SVGAGI. CDR3 length equals 15 residues. The CDR3 DNA is TGTGCCAGCAGCCGAGGGACAGGGTTTGGACAGCCCCAGCATTTT. It encodes CASSRGTGFGQPQHF.

V is TRBV10-3 and J is TRBJ2-7, with D perhaps matching TRBD1 (6 bases). The CDR3 runs 15 residues. CDR1 ENHRY and CDR2 SYGVKD come from the germline V gene. With 4 bases removed from V and 6 bases from J, the gap between germline ends came to 19 bases. The CDR3 sequence is CAISGSAQGYGEQYF. Written as DNA, the CDR3 is TGTGCCATCAGTGGGTCGGCGCAGGGGTATGGCGAGCAGTACTTC.

The chain uses TRBV28 and TRBJ2-7, with 7 bases that match TRBD1. Germline V gives CDR1 MDHEN, CDR2 SYDVKM. The CDR3 length is 14 residues. V was pared by 6 bases and J by 2 bases, with 7 bases of the junction left unmatched. Here the CDR3 reads CASSPTGSPYEQYF. DNA for the CDR3: TGTGCCAGCAGCCCGACAGGGAGCCCCTACGAGCAGTACTTC.

The chain is built from TRBV6-4 and TRBJ2-3, with 11 bases matching TRBD2. CDR1 and CDR2 from the germline V gene are MRHNA and SNTAGT. Trimming at V came to 3 bases and at J to 4 bases, leaving 3 bases not matched to a gene. The CDR3 is 15 amino acids. The DNA for the CDR3 is TGTGCCAGCAGTGATAGCGGGGGGGCCGCAGATACGCAGTATTTT. This translates into CASSDSGGAADTQYF.

The chain uses TRBV14 and TRBJ1-5, with D possibly matching TRBD1 (6 bases). V was trimmed by 4 bases and J by 4 bases, leaving 11 bases between them. CDR1 is SGHDN, CDR2 FVKESK, per germline. The CDR3 spans 14 residues. CDR3 nucleotide sequence: TGTGCCAGCAGCCCGCCAGGGGTTAATCAGCCCCAGCATTTT. Protein product: CASSPPGVNQPQHF.

This sequence joins TRBV2 and TRBJ2-1, with unresolved D. The CDR3 length is 10 residues. In germline, CDR1 is SNHLY, CDR2 FYNNEI. V lost 8 bases, J lost 7 bases, and 6 bases lay in between. This chain's CDR3 is CASSGNEQFF. The DNA of the CDR3 is TGTGCCAGCTCCGGGAATGAGCAGTTCTTC.

This clone was seen only once. The CDR3 DNA is TGCGCCAGCAGTGAGTCGGGTAGCGGGGCTGCACTGCAGTACTTC. Protein sequence: CASSESGSGAALQYF. The chain has TRBV10-1 and TRBJ2-7; 8 positions agree with TRBD2. This CDR3 comprises 15 residues. J lost 9 bases, V lost 0 bases, and 10 bases had no gene match. Germline V gene sequence: CDR1 WNHNN, CDR2 SYGVQD (reference sequence).

The rearrangement links TRBV5-1 to TRBJ2-2, with a tentative D call TRBD2 (6 bases). This CDR3 comprises 14 residues. V lost 0 bases and J 3 bases, leaving 6 bases between the germline ends. Per the germline V gene, CDR1 is SGHRS and CDR2 is YFSETQ. The CDR3 region is CASSLAGDTGELFF. CDR3 coding DNA: TGCGCCAGCAGCTTGGCGGGGGACACCGGGGAGCTGTTTTTT.

The chain has TRBV5-1 and TRBJ1-4, with D maybe TRBD1 (5 bases). Germline assignment: CDR1 SGHRS and CDR2 YFSETQ. Trimming removed 1 base from V and 7 bases from J, with 14 bases in between. The CDR3 is 15 residues long. The CDR3 sequence is CASSLYERGVEKLFF. CDR3 bases: TGCGCCAGCAGCTTGTACGAACGGGGGGTTGAAAAACTGTTTTTT.

The rearrangement uses TRBV7-9 and TRBJ2-7, with D tentatively TRBD2 (6 bases). The germline V gene encodes CDR1 SEHNR and CDR2 FQNEAQ (reference sequence). The CDR3 is 17 residues long. V was shortened by 1 base and J by 3 bases, with 19 bases between the two germline ends. This CDR3 is CASSLGSAGPGIYEQYF. The CDR3 DNA sequence: TGTGCCAGCAGCTTAGGATCGGCGGGACCGGGGATCTACGAGCAGTACTTC.

V is TRBV27 and J is TRBJ1-6; no firm D call. Germline CDR1 reads MNHEY; CDR2 reads SMNVEV (reference sequence). Between the trimmed V and J ends, which lost 5 bases and 3 bases, there was a span of 8 bases. This CDR3 spans 14 amino acids. The CDR3 sequence is CASSGNSYNSPLHF. CDR3 nucleotide sequence: TGTGCCAGCAGTGGTAACAGCTATAATTCACCCCTCCACTTT.

The chain joins TRBV6-5 to TRBJ1-1; 9 bases fit TRBD1. Trimming removed 5 bases from V and 4 bases from J; junction bases left unmatched: 5. CDR3 length: 14 amino acids. CDR1 and CDR2 from the germline V gene are MNHEY and SVGAGI. CDR3 coding DNA: TGTGCCAGCAGTAGAGGGACAGGGAGCACTGAAGCTTTCTTT. This sequence encodes CASSRGTGSTEAFF.

The chain combines TRBV18 with TRBJ1-1; 8 bases agree with TRBD1. From germline, CDR1 is KGHSH and CDR2 LQKENI. V shed 6 bases, J shed 4 bases, and the junction held 13 bases outside the gene matches. The CDR3 runs to 16 residues. The CDR3 loop reads CASSGYTGQGGTEAFF. The CDR3 DNA sequence: TGTGCCAGCTCCGGGTATACTGGACAGGGTGGCACTGAAGCTTTCTTT.

The rearrangement joins TRBV18 to TRBJ2-5, with 7 positions matching TRBD1. The CDR3 is made up of 14 amino acids. CDR1 is KGHSH and CDR2 is LQKENI in the germline V gene. V lost 3 bases to trimming and J lost 3 bases; unmatched junction nucleotides: 4. Here the CDR3 reads CASSPTTGEETQYF. CDR3 DNA: TGTGCCAGCTCACCTACTACAGGGGAAGAGACCCAGTACTTC.